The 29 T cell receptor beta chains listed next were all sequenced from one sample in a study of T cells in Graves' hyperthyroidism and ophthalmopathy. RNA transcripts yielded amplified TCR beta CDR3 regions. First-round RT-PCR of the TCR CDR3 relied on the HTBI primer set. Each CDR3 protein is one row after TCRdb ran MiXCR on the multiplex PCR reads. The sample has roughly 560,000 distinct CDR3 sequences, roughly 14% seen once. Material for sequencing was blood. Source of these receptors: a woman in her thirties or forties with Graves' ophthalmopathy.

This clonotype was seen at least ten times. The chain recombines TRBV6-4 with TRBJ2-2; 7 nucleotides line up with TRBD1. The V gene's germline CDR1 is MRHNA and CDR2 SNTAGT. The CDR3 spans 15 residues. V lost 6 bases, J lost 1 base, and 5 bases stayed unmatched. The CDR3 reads CASRPRQGNTGELFF. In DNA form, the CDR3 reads TGTGCCAGCAGACCAAGACAGGGGAACACCGGGGAGCTGTTTTTT.

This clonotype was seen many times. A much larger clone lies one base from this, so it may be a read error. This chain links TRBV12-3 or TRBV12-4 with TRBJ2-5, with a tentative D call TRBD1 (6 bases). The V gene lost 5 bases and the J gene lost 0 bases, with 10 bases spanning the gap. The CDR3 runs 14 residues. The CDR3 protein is CASSQGTDQETQYF. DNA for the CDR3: TGTGCCAGCAGTCAGGGGACGGACCAAGAGACCCAGTACTTC.

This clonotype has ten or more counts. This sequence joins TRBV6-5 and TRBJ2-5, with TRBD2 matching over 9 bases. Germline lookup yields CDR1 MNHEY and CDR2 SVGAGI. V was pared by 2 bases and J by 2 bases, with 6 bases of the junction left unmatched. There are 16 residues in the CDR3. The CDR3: CASSYGGGAGQETQYF. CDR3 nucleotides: TGTGCCAGCAGTTACGGCGGGGGGGCAGGTCAAGAGACCCAGTACTTC.

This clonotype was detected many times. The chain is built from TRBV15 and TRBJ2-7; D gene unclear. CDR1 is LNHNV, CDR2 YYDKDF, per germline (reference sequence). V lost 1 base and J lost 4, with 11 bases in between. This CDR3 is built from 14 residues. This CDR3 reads CATSRGQPPYEQYF. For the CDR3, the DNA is TGTGCCACCAGCAGAGGTCAGCCGCCGTACGAGCAGTACTTC. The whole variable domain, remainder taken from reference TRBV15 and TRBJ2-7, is DAMVIQNPRYQVTQFGKPVTLSCSQTLNHNVMYWYQQKSSQAPKLLFHYYDKDFNNEADTPDNFQSRRPNTSFCFLDIRSPGLGDTAMYLCATSRGQPPYEQYFGPGTRLTVT.

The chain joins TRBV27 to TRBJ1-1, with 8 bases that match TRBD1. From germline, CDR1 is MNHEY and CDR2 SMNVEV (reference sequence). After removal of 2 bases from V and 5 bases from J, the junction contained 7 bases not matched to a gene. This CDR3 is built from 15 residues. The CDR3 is CASSLPDRGQTEAFF. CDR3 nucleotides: TGTGCCAGCAGTTTACCTGACAGGGGACAGACTGAAGCTTTCTTT.

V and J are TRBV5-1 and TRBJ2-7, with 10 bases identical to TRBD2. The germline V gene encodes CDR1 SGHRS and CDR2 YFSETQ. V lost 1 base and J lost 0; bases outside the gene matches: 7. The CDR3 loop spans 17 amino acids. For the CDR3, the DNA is TGCGCCAGCAGCTTGATGTCAGCGGGAGGGACCTCCTACGAGCAGTACTTC. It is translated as CASSLMSAGGTSYEQYF.

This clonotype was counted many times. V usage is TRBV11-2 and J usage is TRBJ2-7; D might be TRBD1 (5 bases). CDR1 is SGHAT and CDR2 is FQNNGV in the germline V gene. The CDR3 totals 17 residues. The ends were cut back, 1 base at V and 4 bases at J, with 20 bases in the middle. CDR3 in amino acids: CASSLGSPAGKRYEQYF. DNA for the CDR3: TGTGCCAGCAGCTTAGGATCCCCGGCAGGGAAACGGTACGAGCAGTACTTC.

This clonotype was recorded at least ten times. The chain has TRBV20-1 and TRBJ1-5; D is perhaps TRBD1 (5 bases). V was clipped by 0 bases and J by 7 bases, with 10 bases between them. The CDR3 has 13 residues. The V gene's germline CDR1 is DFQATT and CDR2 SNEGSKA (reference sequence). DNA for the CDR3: TGCAGTGCTAGAGAAGGGGTGTGGCAGCCCCAGCATTTT. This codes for CSAREGVWQPQHF.

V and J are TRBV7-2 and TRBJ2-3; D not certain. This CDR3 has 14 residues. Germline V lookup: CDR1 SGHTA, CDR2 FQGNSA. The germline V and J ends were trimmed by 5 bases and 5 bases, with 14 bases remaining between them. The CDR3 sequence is CASSPVSSVDTQYF. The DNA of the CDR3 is TGTGCCAGCAGCCCAGTTAGTTCGGTAGATACGCAGTATTTT. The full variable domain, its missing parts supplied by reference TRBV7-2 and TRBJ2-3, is GAGVSQSPSNKVTEKGKDVELRCDPISGHTALYWYRQSLGQGLEFLIYFQGNSAPDKSGLPSDRFSAERTGGSVSTLTIQRTQQEDSAVYLCASSPVSSVDTQYFGPGTRLTVL.

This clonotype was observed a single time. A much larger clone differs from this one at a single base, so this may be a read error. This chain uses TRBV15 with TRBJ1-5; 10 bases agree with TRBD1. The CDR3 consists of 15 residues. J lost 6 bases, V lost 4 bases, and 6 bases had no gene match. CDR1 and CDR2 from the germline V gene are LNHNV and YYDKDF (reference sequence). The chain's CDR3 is CATSKRQGAGQPQHF. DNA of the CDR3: TGTGCCACCAGCAAGAGACAGGGGGCGGGTCAGCCCCAGCATTTT.

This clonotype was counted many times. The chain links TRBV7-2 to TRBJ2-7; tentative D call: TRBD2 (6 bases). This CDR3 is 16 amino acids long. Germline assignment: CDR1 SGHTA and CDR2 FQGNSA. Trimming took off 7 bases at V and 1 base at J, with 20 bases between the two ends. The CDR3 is CASTAGGAGYSYEQYF. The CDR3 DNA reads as TGTGCCAGCACCGCAGGTGGCGCGGGGTATTCCTACGAGCAGTACTTC.

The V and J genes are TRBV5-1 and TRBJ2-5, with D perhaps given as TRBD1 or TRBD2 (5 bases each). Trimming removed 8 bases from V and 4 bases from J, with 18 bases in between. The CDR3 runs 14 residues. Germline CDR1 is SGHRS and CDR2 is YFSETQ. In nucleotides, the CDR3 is TGCGCCAGTTTAAGGGAGCCGGGGCGAGAGACCCAGTACTTC. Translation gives CASLREPGRETQYF. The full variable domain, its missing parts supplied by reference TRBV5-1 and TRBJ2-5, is KAGVTQTPRYLIKTRGQQVTLSCSPISGHRSVSWYQQTPGQGLQFLFEYFSETQRNKGNFPGRFSGRQFSNSRSEMNVSTLELGDSALYLCASLREPGRETQYFGPGTRLLVL.

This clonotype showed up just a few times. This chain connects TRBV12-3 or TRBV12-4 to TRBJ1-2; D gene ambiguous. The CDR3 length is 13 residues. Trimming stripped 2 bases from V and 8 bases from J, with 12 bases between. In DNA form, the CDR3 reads TGTGCCAGCAGTTTAAGCCAAAGGCAAGGCTACACCTTC. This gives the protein CASSLSQRQGYTF.

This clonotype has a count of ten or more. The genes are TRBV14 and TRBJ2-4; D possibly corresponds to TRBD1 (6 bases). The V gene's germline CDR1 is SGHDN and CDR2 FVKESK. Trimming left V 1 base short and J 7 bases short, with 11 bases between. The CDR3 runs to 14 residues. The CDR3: CASSQGGLGNIQYF. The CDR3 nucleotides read TGTGCCAGCAGCCAAGGGGGGCTAGGGAACATTCAGTACTTC.

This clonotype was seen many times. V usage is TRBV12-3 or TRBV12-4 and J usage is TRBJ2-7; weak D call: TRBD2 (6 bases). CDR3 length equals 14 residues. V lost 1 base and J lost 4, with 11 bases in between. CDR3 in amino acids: CASSLGGNVYEQYF. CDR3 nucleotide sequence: TGTGCCAGCAGTTTAGGCGGGAATGTTTACGAGCAGTACTTC.

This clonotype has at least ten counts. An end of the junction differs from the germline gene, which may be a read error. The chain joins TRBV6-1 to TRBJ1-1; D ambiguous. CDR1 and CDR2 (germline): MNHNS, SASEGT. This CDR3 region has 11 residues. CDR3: CASREGISAFF. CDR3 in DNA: TGTGCCAGCAGGGAAGGTATCTCGGCTTTCTTT.

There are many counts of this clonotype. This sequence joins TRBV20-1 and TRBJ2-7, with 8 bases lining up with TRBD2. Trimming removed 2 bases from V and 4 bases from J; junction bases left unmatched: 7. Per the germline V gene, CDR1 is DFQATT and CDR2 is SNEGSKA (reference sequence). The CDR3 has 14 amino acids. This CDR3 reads CSARSPGGPYEQYF. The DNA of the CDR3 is TGCAGTGCTAGATCGCCGGGAGGGCCTTACGAGCAGTACTTC.

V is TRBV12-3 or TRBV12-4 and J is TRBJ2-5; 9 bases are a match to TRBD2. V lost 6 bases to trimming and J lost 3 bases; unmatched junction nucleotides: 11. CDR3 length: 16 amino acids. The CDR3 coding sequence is TGTGCCAGCAGACGGGGACTAGCCCAGACCGAAGAGACCCAGTACTTC. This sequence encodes CASRRGLAQTEETQYF.

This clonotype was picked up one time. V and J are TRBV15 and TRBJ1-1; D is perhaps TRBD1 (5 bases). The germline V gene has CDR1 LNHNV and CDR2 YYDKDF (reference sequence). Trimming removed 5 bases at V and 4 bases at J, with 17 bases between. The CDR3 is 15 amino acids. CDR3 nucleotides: TGTGCCACCAGCGGGGGATTCCGGTGGTCCACTGAAGCTTTCTTT. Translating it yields CATSGGFRWSTEAFF.

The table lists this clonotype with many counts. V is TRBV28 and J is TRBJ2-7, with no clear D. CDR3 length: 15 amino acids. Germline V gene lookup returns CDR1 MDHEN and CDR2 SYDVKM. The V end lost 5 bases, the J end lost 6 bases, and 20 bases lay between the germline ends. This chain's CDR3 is CASSPRPKQKGEQYF. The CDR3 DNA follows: TGTGCCAGCAGTCCCCGGCCCAAACAGAAGGGCGAGCAGTACTTC.

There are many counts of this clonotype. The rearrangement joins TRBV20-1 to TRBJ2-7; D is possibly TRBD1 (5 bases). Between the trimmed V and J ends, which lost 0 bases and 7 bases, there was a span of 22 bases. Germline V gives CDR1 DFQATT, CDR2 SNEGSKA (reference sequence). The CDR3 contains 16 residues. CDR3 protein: CSARDLGRSSMGEQYF. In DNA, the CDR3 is TGCAGTGCTAGAGATCTGGGGCGCTCATCGATGGGAGAGCAGTACTTC.

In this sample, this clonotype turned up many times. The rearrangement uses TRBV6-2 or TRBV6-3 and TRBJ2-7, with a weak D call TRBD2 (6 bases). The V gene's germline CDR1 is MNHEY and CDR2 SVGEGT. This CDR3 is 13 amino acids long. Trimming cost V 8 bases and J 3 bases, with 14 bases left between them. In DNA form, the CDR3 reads TGTGCCAGCGCCCCTGGGACTTTCTACGAGCAGTACTTC. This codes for CASAPGTFYEQYF.

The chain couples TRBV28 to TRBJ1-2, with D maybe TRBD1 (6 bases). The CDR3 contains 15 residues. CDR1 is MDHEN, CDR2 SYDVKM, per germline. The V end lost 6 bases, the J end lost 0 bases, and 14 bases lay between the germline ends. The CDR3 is CASSHRALTNYGYTF. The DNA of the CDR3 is TGTGCCAGCAGCCACAGGGCCCTGACTAACTATGGCTACACCTTC.

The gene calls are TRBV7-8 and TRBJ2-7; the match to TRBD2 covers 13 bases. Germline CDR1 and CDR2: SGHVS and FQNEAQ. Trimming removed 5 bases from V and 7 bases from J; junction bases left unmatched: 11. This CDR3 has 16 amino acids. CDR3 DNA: TGTGCCAGCAGCGAACTAGCGGGAGGGCCGAAGTGGGAGCAGTACTTC. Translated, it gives CASSELAGGPKWEQYF.

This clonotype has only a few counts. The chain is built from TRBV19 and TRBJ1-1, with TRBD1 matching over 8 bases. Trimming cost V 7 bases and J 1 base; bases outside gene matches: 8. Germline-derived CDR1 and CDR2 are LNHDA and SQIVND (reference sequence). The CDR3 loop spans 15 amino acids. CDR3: CASKRTGWSNTEAFF. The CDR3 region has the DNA TGTGCCAGTAAGAGGACAGGGTGGTCGAACACTGAAGCTTTCTTT.

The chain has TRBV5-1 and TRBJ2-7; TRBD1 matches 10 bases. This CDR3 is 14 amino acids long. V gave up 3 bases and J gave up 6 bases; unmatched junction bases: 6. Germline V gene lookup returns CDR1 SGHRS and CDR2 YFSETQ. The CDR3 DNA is TGCGCCAGCAGCTCCCGGGACAGGGGTATCGAGCAGTACTTC. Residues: CASSSRDRGIEQYF.

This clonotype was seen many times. The CDR3 DNA reads TGCGCCAGCAGCTTGCTGCCCGCGGGTGAGCAGTACTTC. It specifies CASSLLPAGEQYF. V gene TRBV5-1 combines with J gene TRBJ2-7; a possible D gene is TRBD2 (5 bases). V lost 1 base and J lost 7, with 12 bases in between. The CDR3 consists of 13 residues. The germline V gene encodes CDR1 SGHRS and CDR2 YFSETQ.

CDR3 amino acids: CASRNTGSPEETQYF. CDR3 nucleotides: TGCGCCAGCAGAAATACAGGGTCCCCAGAAGAGACCCAGTACTTC. The V call is TRBV5-1, the J call TRBJ2-5; TRBD1 might be the D (6 bases). The CDR3 has 15 amino acids. Germline loops: CDR1 SGHRS, CDR2 YFSETQ. V shed 5 bases and J shed 3 bases, with 17 bases lying between them.

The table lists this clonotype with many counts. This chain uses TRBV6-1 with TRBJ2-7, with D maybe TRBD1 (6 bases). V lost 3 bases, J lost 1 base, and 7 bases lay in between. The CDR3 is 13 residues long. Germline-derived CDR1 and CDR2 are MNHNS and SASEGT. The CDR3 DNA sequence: TGTGCCAGCAGTGACGGACAGTCCTACGAGCAGTACTTC. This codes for CASSDGQSYEQYF.